Sequencing of this T cell receptor beta chain was carried out in a study of T cell responses to AZD1222 COVID-19 vaccine (TCRdb year 2021). At the level of the whole study: AZD1222 recipients with second doses at about 4 weeks or about 12 weeks were pooled, because spike-specific TCR depth and breadth did not differ between schedules. TCR sequencing was performed for 233 trial participants, of whom some 200 were given two doses of AZD1222 and some 26 were given two doses of MenACWY control vaccine. Trial participants were enrolled by age into 18-55, 56-69 and 70-plus year subgroups, with approximately 150, 28 and 58 TCR-sequenced participants respectively. Study-level results and caveats: The 56-69-year group was small, and its depth increase did not reach significance, likely because of low power. Vaccine-associated CD4 TCRs spanned the whole spike protein, with dominant responses in regions 160-218 and 743-854. Epitopes outside the regions mutated in the B.1.351 and B.1.1.7 variants were reportedly recognized by nearly half of the unique spike-specific TCRs. Most participants were white British and females outnumbered males, and the authors suggested that clonal diversity may have been underestimated. Conclusions about previously exposed vaccinees are limited, since just six AZD1222 recipients were seropositive for SARS-CoV-2 at baseline. Because no day 14 peak-response samples were available, repertoires were characterized only after the peak T cell response. After two AZD1222 doses, spike-specific TCR breadth and depth were significantly higher than at day 0 and than in MenACWY recipients.

The time point tag for this specimen amounts to: baseline before first vaccination. Vaccinee samples came from UK trials COV001 and COV002, including a single-blind randomized controlled phase 2/3 trial of AZD1222 (ChAdOx1 nCoV-19) in healthy adults. For TCRbeta chain sequencing, PBMC samples were collected from trial participants at day 0 and at day 28 after the second dose. The CDR3 regions of human TCRbeta chains were analyzed by immunosequencing. As for the authors' bioinformatics: Repertoire TCRs were matched against a reference library of SARS-CoV-2-specific TCRs generated with the MIRA antigen-specificity platform. Breadth was defined as the fraction of unique TCRs that were SARS-CoV-2-associated, and depth was defined as the fraction of total T cells that were SARS-CoV-2-associated. Using the MIRA data, each spike-specific TCR was mapped to the spike region that the TCR reacts to and placed in a CD4 or CD8 class. Log10-transformed breadth and depth values were compared by one-way ANOVA with Sidak's multiple comparisons tests. The immuneACCESS repertoire file appears here via TCRdb, limited to in-frame rearrangements. These files lack a portion of the clones; in checked studies, under half of the deficit traces to unresolved V genes, and the cause of the others is not known. V, J and clone size were drawn from that table, and D and trimming were deduced from the DNA. The sample records some 130,000 clones, approximately 85% of which are singletons. The ten largest account for around 1.6% of the sample.

According to the germline V gene, CDR1 reads SGHTA and CDR2 reads FQGTGA. V is trimmed back by 5 bases and J by 6 bases, and the junction contains 3 bases that no gene match accounts for. From its cysteine to its phenylalanine, the CDR3 spans 13 amino acids. Only the CDR3 portion is preserved as DNA: 39 bases, with reading frame beginning at the first base. With respect to this clone: There is no known antigen for this receptor. Base qualities are not provided; no much larger clone lies one nucleotide away.

The sequencing used peripheral blood, collected on day 0 of AZD1222 vaccination. The TCR sequence derives from an adult in good health. The V and J segments used are TRBV7-3 and TRBJ1-5, and 8 junctional nucleotides match TRBD1. The base sequence is TGTGCCAGCAGCCAGGGGGCTGGTCAGCCCCAGCATTTT. Translated, this is CASSQGAGQPQHF.